Listed here is a single T cell receptor (beta chain). Antigen: not known. The sample belongs to a study of T cell repertoires in cytomegalovirus infection. Study-level background: Recently identified HLA-C-restricted CMV epitopes were used, and well-studied HLA-B-restricted CMV epitopes were used as well. A matching HLA type, together with CMV infection, was signaled by public TCR beta signatures. General study findings and limits: Based on cumulative public TCR beta family frequency, carriers of CMV plus the relevant HLA were identified. Clonotype analysis showed dominance of the ex vivo response by HLA-C-restricted CMV-specific TCR beta clonotypes.

V trimming: 6 bases; J trimming: 7 bases; junction bases outside the gene matches: 8. The CDR3 is 15 amino acids. Germline assignment: CDR1 SGHTA and CDR2 FQGNSA. TCRdb re-derived calls from the reads in MiXCR, one entry per CDR3 protein. The sample yields about 280,000 distinct CDR3 sequences, under 25% seen once. This TCR was sampled from a human donor in good health (CMV status not recorded). Some clones in this sample may be carry-over from other donors' samples. This sample comprised cultured PBMCs, obtained from culture after CMV antigen stimulation. The V call is TRBV7-2, the J call TRBJ1-4; TRBD1 matches at 10 bases. CDR3 DNA sequence: TGTGCCAGCAGATCTCCGGGACAGGGGATTGAAAAACTGTTTTTT. Translating it yields CASRSPGQGIEKLFF.